The rows below give T cell receptor beta chains drawn from one sample of a study of blood T cell repertoires in COVID-19. TCRdb's table, derived via immunoSEQ multiplex PCR, lists solely in-frame clones and lacks some. Of some 250,000 clones in the sample, 91% are singletons; the top ten hold about 1.2%. Material for sequencing was PBMCs or T cells enriched from blood (not recorded which). The source of these receptors is a human donor in a cohort exposed to, infected with or recovered from COVID-19 (not recorded which). The donor label of this sample is uncertain. Both conserved end residues are part of each CDR3. D genes are given only for firm matches. Not all rows give a size; the values are once, few, many and, for expanded clones, a class.

CDR3nt,CDR3aa,len,v_gene,abundance,j_gene,d_gene
TGTGCCAGCAGTCCCCACTCCGGGACAGGGGGAAAGCAGCCCCAGCATTTT,CASSPHSGTGGKQPQHF,17,TRBV6-2/TRBV6-3,.,TRBJ1-5,TRBD1
TGCGCCAGCAGCCAAGTGGGGCAGGGGATGGAAGCTTTCTTT,CASSQVGQGMEAFF,14,TRBV4-1,.,TRBJ1-1,.
TGTGCCAGTAGTCTGGGGCAGGGGTTGTGGACCGGGGAGCTGTTTTTT,CASSLGQGLWTGELFF,16,TRBV19,few,TRBJ2-2,.
TGTGCCAGCAGCCAAACAGGGGTCGGAGAAAAACTGTTTTTT,CASSQTGVGEKLFF,14,TRBV7-8,.,TRBJ1-4,TRBD1
TGTGCCAGTGGCAGACAGGGGGCGAACCTAGGTGAAGCTTTCTTT,CASGRQGANLGEAFF,15,TRBV19,.,TRBJ1-1,TRBD1
TGCGCCAGCAGCCAAGACGGAGGTAATGGAAACACCATATATTTT,CASSQDGGNGNTIYF,15,TRBV4-1,.,TRBJ1-3,.
TGTGCCAGCAGCGGGGGACAGGCGAGCTCCTATAATTCACCCCTCCACTTT,CASSGGQASSYNSPLHF,17,TRBV9,.,TRBJ1-6,TRBD1
TGTGCCAGCAGTGATCTCGCGGATGCAGCTTTCTTT,CASSDLADAAFF,12,TRBV25-1,.,TRBJ1-1,.
TGTGCCAGCAGCTCATCGGGAGGAGACACTGAAGCTTTCTTT,CASSSSGGDTEAFF,14,TRBV7-9,.,TRBJ1-1,.
TGCAGCGTTGCACCCCCCGGGGATCAGCCCCAGCATTTT,CSVAPPGDQPQHF,13,TRBV29-1,.,TRBJ1-5,.
TGCGCCAGCGGATACAGGGGCGCAAAGATGAACACTGAAGCTTTCTTT,CASGYRGAKMNTEAFF,16,TRBV23-1,.,TRBJ1-1,TRBD1
TGTGCCAGCAGTCCACCAATTGTCGGGGGGCCGGGCCAAGAGACCCAGTACTTC,CASSPPIVGGPGQETQYF,18,TRBV6-2/TRBV6-3,.,TRBJ2-5,.
TGTGCCAGTAGCTTACCCTCCCGGTGGATAGCGGAGAACATACTAGCATACAATGAGCAGTTCTTC,CASSLPSRWIAENILAYNEQFF,22,TRBV19,.,TRBJ2-1,.
TGTGCCAGCAGAGGGACAGGGGAAAACACCATATATTTT,CASRGTGENTIYF,13,TRBV25-1,.,TRBJ1-3,TRBD1
TGCGCCAGCAGTACAGCTGGAAACACCATATATTTT,CASSTAGNTIYF,12,TRBV5-1,.,TRBJ1-3,.
TGTGCCAGTAGCTCCGGGACAGAGCTCTATGGCTACACCTTC,CASSSGTELYGYTF,14,TRBV19,.,TRBJ1-2,TRBD1
TGTGCCAGCAGCCGGGAGTTAAATGAAAAACTGTTTTTT,CASSRELNEKLFF,13,TRBV12-3/TRBV12-4,once,TRBJ1-4,.
TGTGCCAGCAGCCTGAATGGACAGGGAAGCTCCTACAATGAGCAGTTCTTC,CASSLNGQGSSYNEQFF,17,TRBV7-3,once,TRBJ2-1,TRBD1
TGTGCCAGCAGTCCGACAGGGCGAGACAATCAGCCCCAGCATTTT,CASSPTGRDNQPQHF,15,TRBV6-2/TRBV6-3,.,TRBJ1-5,TRBD1
TGTGCCAGCAGTTACTTTTTACAGGGGAAGGACACTGAAGCTTTCTTT,CASSYFLQGKDTEAFF,16,TRBV6-2/TRBV6-3,few,TRBJ1-1,TRBD1
TGTGCCAGCAGCCATGGACAGGGGGCTATAACTGAAGCTTTCTTT,CASSHGQGAITEAFF,15,TRBV5-6,.,TRBJ1-1,TRBD1
TGCGCCAGCAGCCAAGGGCAGGGGAAGTACAATGAGCAGTTCTTC,CASSQGQGKYNEQFF,15,TRBV4-1,.,TRBJ2-1,.
TGTGCCACCAGTGACCCAGATAGCGGGGGGCCCGACTTC,CATSDPDSGGPDF,13,TRBV24-1,.,TRBJ2-5,TRBD2
TGTGCCTGGAGTAAAGGGACATCGAACACTGAAGCTTTCTTT,CAWSKGTSNTEAFF,14,TRBV30,once,TRBJ1-1,.
TGTGCCAGCTCAGCGCTACCGGGACACGACCGTCCCGGGACTGAAGCTTTCTTT,CASSALPGHDRPGTEAFF,18,TRBV18,.,TRBJ1-1,.
TGTGCCAGCAGCCCCTACAGGGTCCCTGGAAACACCATATATTTT,CASSPYRVPGNTIYF,15,TRBV6-6,.,TRBJ1-3,.
TGTGCCAGCAGGTACTCTGGGGCCAACGTCCTGACTTTC,CASRYSGANVLTF,13,TRBV12-3/TRBV12-4,.,TRBJ2-6,.
TGCGCCAGCAGCCAATTAGGACTAGAAACAGATACGCAGTATTTT,CASSQLGLETDTQYF,15,TRBV4-1,.,TRBJ2-3,TRBD2
TGTGCCAGCATGGATACAGGGGGCCGAGCTTTCTTT,CASMDTGGRAFF,12,TRBV6-5,.,TRBJ1-1,TRBD1
TGCGCCAGCAGCCAACTGTGGCAGGGGAACACCATATATTTT,CASSQLWQGNTIYF,14,TRBV4-3,once,TRBJ1-3,.
TGTGCCAGCAGTCCGAAGGTGCAGATTGCAGCGGGTAGTGAGCAGTTCTTC,CASSPKVQIAAGSEQFF,17,TRBV27,.,TRBJ2-1,.
TGTGCCAGCAGCCAGGTCCTAGCGGGGGCCACAGATACGCAGTATTTT,CASSQVLAGATDTQYF,16,TRBV7-9,.,TRBJ2-3,TRBD2
TGTGCCAGCAGTCTCGACCGGGGCTACAATGAGCAGTTCTTC,CASSLDRGYNEQFF,14,TRBV6-5,.,TRBJ2-1,.
TGTGCCAGTAGTTTATATCCTACTGAAGCTTTCTTT,CASSLYPTEAFF,12,TRBV19,once,TRBJ1-1,.
TGTGCCAGCAGTGACCGGGACAGGGGTCATGAAAAACTGTTTTTT,CASSDRDRGHEKLFF,15,TRBV25-1,.,TRBJ1-4,TRBD1
TGTGCCAGCAGCCCGCGGGACAGGGGGGACGGTGGCTACACCTTC,CASSPRDRGDGGYTF,15,TRBV7-8,.,TRBJ1-2,TRBD1
TGTGCCAGCAGCTTAGATCGCGGGGGGGCCCGGGAGACCCAGTACTTC,CASSLDRGGARETQYF,16,TRBV7-2,.,TRBJ2-5,TRBD2
TGTGCCTGGAGTCGCACAGTAAGACGAAGCAATCAGCCCCAGCATTTT,CAWSRTVRRSNQPQHF,16,TRBV30,few,TRBJ1-5,.
TGTGCCAGTAGTACCCGGGACAGGGGACGTTCACCCCTCCACTTT,CASSTRDRGRSPLHF,15,TRBV19,.,TRBJ1-6,TRBD1
TGTGCCAGCAGCTTGCTCCATCCCCTACACAATGAGCAGTTCTTC,CASSLLHPLHNEQFF,15,TRBV5-5,.,TRBJ2-1,.
TGTGCCAGCAGTCCCCGGTGGGGGGTAGATCAGCCCCAGCATTTT,CASSPRWGVDQPQHF,15,TRBV6-5,.,TRBJ1-5,.
TGTGCCAGCAGGGGTTCGGCTAGCGGGGACCGTGAGCAGTTCTTC,CASRGSASGDREQFF,15,TRBV14,.,TRBJ2-1,TRBD2
TGTGCCACCGGTAGGGGAATAGTGGACTATGGCTACACCTTC,CATGRGIVDYGYTF,14,TRBV10-3,.,TRBJ1-2,.
TGTGCCAGCAGCTTATACCGGTCTCCATCCTACGAGCAGTACTTC,CASSLYRSPSYEQYF,15,TRBV7-2,.,TRBJ2-7,.
TGTGCCAGCAGCCGAGGCACGAGTACACCCCTCCACTTT,CASSRGTSTPLHF,13,TRBV11-1,once,TRBJ1-6,.
TGTGCCAGCAGCTTAGCGGGGGAACTAGCGGGGTTAGAGACCCAGTACTTC,CASSLAGELAGLETQYF,17,TRBV7-2,.,TRBJ2-5,TRBD2
TGTGCCAGCAGCTTAGCCGGGGGGACCCAGTACTTC,CASSLAGGTQYF,12,TRBV7-2,.,TRBJ2-5,.
TGTGCCAGCAGTAAAATCAGGGCGGAAGGCAACACTGAAGCTTTCTTT,CASSKIRAEGNTEAFF,16,TRBV27,.,TRBJ1-1,.
TGTGCCAGCAGCACCCGGACAGGGATGGGAAACTATGGCTACACCTTC,CASSTRTGMGNYGYTF,16,TRBV7-9,.,TRBJ1-2,TRBD1
TGCGCCAGCAGCCTAGGACAGGGCATGAACACTGAAGCTTTCTTT,CASSLGQGMNTEAFF,15,TRBV5-1,once,TRBJ1-1,TRBD1
TGTGCCAGCAGCTTCCCACGGGGGGGGACTAGCGGGACCAATGAGCAGTTCTTC,CASSFPRGGTSGTNEQFF,18,TRBV7-2,.,TRBJ2-1,TRBD2